This record covers a single T cell receptor (beta chain). Its antigen is currently unknown. Sequencing used immunoSEQ multiplex PCR; TCRdb keeps in-frame clones, though not all of them. The data hold roughly 75,000 clones, with 90% observed a single time. The sample is drawn from a study of identifying expanded T cells in peripheral blood. General study points: Roughly two-week clone count variance significantly increased as total template count grew. Differentially abundant clones: 1 to 1.5 between replicates, around 17 at 2 to 3 weeks, 18 to 20 at four.

Healthy donors had no documented immune events, such as infections, while sampled. The germline gives CDR1 LNHDA, CDR2 SQIVND (reference sequence). The CDR3 runs to 14 residues. V lost 3 bases, J lost 8 bases, and 13 bases lay in between. The chain links TRBV19 to TRBJ1-4; possible D gene TRBD1, 6 bases. The sequence derives from a person between 18 and 69 years old in good health. Sequenced input: blood. In nucleotides, the CDR3 is TGTGCCAGTAGTATGACAGGCGGCGGAGAAAAACTGTTTTTT. Translation: CASSMTGGGEKLFF. The entire variable domain, with the rest obtained from reference TRBV19 and TRBJ1-4, is as follows: DGGITQSPKYLFRKEGQNVTLSCEQNLNHDAMYWYRQDPGQGLRLIYYSQIVNDFQKGDIAEGYSVSREKKESFPLTVTSAQKNPTAFYLCASSMTGGGEKLFFGSGTQLSVL.